This is a list of T cell receptor beta chains from one sample in a study of PD-L1 blockade in urothelial cancer. Clones were sequenced by immunoSEQ multiplex PCR, and TCRdb holds only the in-frame ones, with some missing. The table records around 93,000 clones, over 65% of them present only once. The input for sequencing was PBMCs, taken around atezolizumab (anti-PD-L1) treatment. These receptor sequences come from a man aged 70 or older with urothelial cancer. Each CDR3 is given with its conserved first and last residue. The D gene is left open where the match is weak. Part of the rows lack a size; the others show once, few, many or a class for expanded clones.

>TRBJ1-2|TRBV2|-|few
CASSEGRVATF
TGTGCCAGCAGTGAAGGCAGGGTGGCCACCTTC
>TRBJ2-7|TRBV5-6|-|-
CASSRDSVERYF
TGTGCCAGCAGCCGAGACAGCGTCGAGCGGTACTTC
>TRBJ1-1|TRBV7-9|-|-
CASSFTQGGTEAFF
TGTGCCAGCAGCTTCACTCAGGGAGGCACTGAAGCTTTCTTT
>TRBJ2-7|TRBV10-2|-|-
CASGRYSYEQYF
TGCGCCAGCGGCAGATATTCCTACGAGCAGTACTTC
>TRBJ2-7|TRBV7-2|TRBD2|-
CASSLVGLAGGPYEQYF
TGTGCCAGCAGCTTAGTAGGACTAGCGGGAGGGCCCTACGAGCAGTACTTC
>TRBJ1-5|TRBV6-5|TRBD1|-
CASSYDRGNQPQHF
TGTGCCAGCAGTTATGACAGGGGTAATCAGCCCCAGCATTTT
>TRBJ2-7|TRBV5-1|TRBD2|-
CASSALAGTYEQYF
TGCGCCAGCAGCGCGCTAGCGGGTACCTACGAGCAGTACTTC
>TRBJ2-2|TRBV11-3|TRBD2|-
CASSLSGGAFGELFF
TGTGCCAGCAGCTTAAGCGGGGGGGCCTTCGGGGAGCTGTTTTTT
>TRBJ2-2|TRBV4-3|-|-
CASSQGVPNTGELFF
TGCGCCAGCAGCCAGGGAGTTCCGAACACCGGGGAGCTGTTTTTT
>TRBJ1-1|TRBV12-2|-|-
CASRLGCRSRNTEAFF
TGTGCAAGTCGCTTAGGGTGCAGGTCGAGGAACACTGAAGCTTTCTTT
>TRBJ2-3|TRBV7-6|-|-
CASSLGEDTQYF
TGTGCCAGCAGCTTAGGAGAAGATACGCAGTATTTT
>TRBJ1-1|TRBV6-1|TRBD1|-
CASSGDSNTEAFF
TGTGCCAGCAGTGGGGACAGCAACACTGAAGCTTTCTTT
>TRBJ2-1|TRBV10-3|TRBD2|-
CAISLGTRQDEQFF
TGTGCCATCAGTCTCGGGACTAGACAAGATGAGCAGTTCTTC
>TRBJ1-1|TRBV19|-|-
CASAARGDTEAFF
TGTGCCAGTGCGGCCCGGGGGGACACTGAAGCTTTCTTT
>TRBJ1-2|TRBV5-1|TRBD1|-
CASSFDRGDYGYTF
TGCGCCAGCAGCTTTGACAGGGGAGACTATGGCTACACCTTC
>TRBJ2-5|TRBV28|-|-
CASSLTALRTQYF
TGTGCCAGCAGTTTAACAGCCCTTAGGACCCAGTACTTC
>TRBJ2-2|TRBV5-1|-|-
CASSLEYNTGELFF
TGCGCCAGCAGCTTAGAGTATAACACCGGGGAGCTGTTTTTT
>TRBJ2-2|TRBV4-3|TRBD1|-
CASSQDPRGTETTGELFF
TGCGCCAGCAGCCAAGACCCCCGAGGGACAGAGACCACCGGGGAGCTGTTTTTT
>TRBJ2-3|TRBV12-5|TRBD2|-
CASGYGLAGGADTQYF
TGTGCTAGTGGTTATGGACTAGCGGGAGGGGCAGATACGCAGTATTTT
>TRBJ2-3|TRBV11-2|TRBD2|-
CASSLVGGSGTDTQYF
TGTGCCAGCAGCTTAGTGGGGGGGAGCGGCACAGATACGCAGTATTTT
>TRBJ2-2|TRBV7-8|TRBD1|-
CASSLTDRANTGELFF
TGTGCCAGCAGCTTAACGGACAGGGCGAACACCGGGGAGCTGTTTTTT
>TRBJ1-2|TRBV30|TRBD1|-
CAWSNPGGSGYTF
TGTGCCTGGAGTAACCCAGGGGGCTCTGGCTACACCTTC
>TRBJ2-7|TRBV10-3|TRBD1|-
CAIRRTGGKEYEQYF
TGTGCCATCAGGAGGACAGGGGGGAAAGAATACGAGCAGTACTTC
>TRBJ1-3|TRBV10-3|-|-
CAISGHLSGNTIYF
TGTGCCATCAGTGGACACCTCTCTGGAAACACCATATATTTT